Below are 3 T cell receptor beta chains sequenced from a single sample in a study of naive and memory T cell subsets. The beta constant-region primer was an equimolar mix of two oligonucleotides covering TRBC1 and TRBC2. The ligated cDNA underwent four PCR rounds using SP2 and nested alpha and beta constant-region primers. TCRdb fed the UMI-ligation and nested PCR reads into MiXCR, producing one record per CDR3 protein. The sample holds some 30,000 distinct CDR3 sequences, about a fifth seen once. The sequenced sample consisted of effector memory CD4+ T cells from blood. Indicated subset: effector memory, CD45RA- CD27-. These receptors all come from a human donor in good health.

This clonotype was picked up many times. This chain joins TRBV14 and TRBJ2-1; TRBD2 matches 11 bases. CDR1 SGHDN and CDR2 FVKESK come from the germline V gene. Trimming took 1 base from V and 8 from J; bases not matched to a gene: 10. The length of the CDR3 is 17 residues. This chain's CDR3 is CASSQVSPLAGVDEQFF. In nucleotides, the CDR3 is TGTGCCAGCAGCCAAGTTTCCCCACTAGCGGGAGTCGATGAGCAGTTCTTC.

This clonotype showed up just a few times. This rearrangement joins TRBV28 to TRBJ1-3; D is uncertain. The CDR3 extends over 15 amino acids. V gave up 5 bases and J gave up 0 bases, with 11 bases separating them. Germline V gene data show CDR1 as MDHEN and CDR2 as SYDVKM. CDR3 amino acids: CASSIDNYSGNTIYF. The CDR3 DNA follows: TGTGCCAGCAGTATTGACAACTACTCTGGAAACACCATATATTTT.

This clonotype has a handful of counts. The genes are TRBV3-1 and TRBJ2-5, with a possible D match to TRBD2 (5 bases). V was cut by 2 bases and J by 2 bases, with 9 bases left in between. The germline V gene has CDR1 LGHDT and CDR2 YNNKEL (reference sequence). CDR3 length: 14 residues. CDR3 residues: CASSQRGRQETQYF. The CDR3 bases are TGTGCCAGCAGCCAACGGGGAAGACAAGAGACCCAGTACTTC.